This T cell receptor (beta chain) was documented in a study of blood T cell repertoires in COVID-19 (dated by TCRdb to about 2020). In the study overall: Samples from collaborators originated in the United States, Italy and Spain and spanned both the acute and convalescent phases of COVID-19. The repertoires were made available in a free public database intended to serve as a resource for research on the immune response to SARS-CoV-2. HLA class I and class II types, where available, came from metadata supplied by the sample provider rather than from assay-based typing. Samples came from the ongoing ImmuneRACE study (first 160 participants) plus 1,254 subjects from 6 global collaborators. The material from the prospective study consisted of cDNA or gDNA derived from T cells, B-cell-depleted T cells, or PBMCs. The dataset comprised deeply sampled blood TCRbeta repertoires from subjects exposed to, actively infected with, or recovered from COVID-19. The sample metadata nearly always contained a de-identified subject ID, COVID-19 status, age in years and sex. Points the paper makes about the study in general: How much clinical and demographic metadata was included differed by source and by participant, and the metadata was provided uncurated.

Germline trimming amounts to 5 bases on V and 3 bases on J, with 6 as the count of junction bases outside the gene matches. Its CDR3 holds 14 amino acids, cysteine through phenylalanine. The read is trimmed to its CDR3 DNA, 42 bases read in frame from base 1. Via the germline V gene (reference sequence), CDR1 is LNHDA and CDR2 SQIVND. TCRbeta CDR3 regions were amplified from genomic DNA using the immunoSEQ Assay, a bias-controlled multiplex PCR. Per the authors' processing: The number of nucleated cells in each sample was estimated from the amplification of reference gene primers within the assay. To quantify the absolute abundance of each unique TCRbeta CDR3 rearrangement, sequence reads were collapsed and filtered. For each sample, productive Simpson clonality was calculated as the square root of Simpson's diversity index across productive rearrangements. Imported from immuneACCESS, the table was reduced by TCRdb to in-frame sequences with V and J called. These copies leave out some clones; in studies compared against another copy, an unresolved V gene accounts for under half, and the cause of the remainder is not known. V, J and clone size are taken as reported in that table, and D and trimming were inferred from the DNA itself. In this sample the table shows under 130,000 clones, around 87% of which occur a single time. The ten largest clones add up to roughly 32% of the sample.

Collaborating institutions collected whole blood in K2EDTA tubes following their own protocols. Collaborator samples were shipped for TCRbeta analysis as frozen whole blood, isolated PBMCs, or DNA extracted from either sample type. As concerns this clone: The antigen this receptor binds is unknown. The input lacks base qualities; no much larger clone sits a single base away.

The receptor's source is a woman older than 75 with acute or convalescent COVID-19. Sequencing was done on a sample of peripheral blood. The sequence links TRBV19 to TRBJ1-1; 7 nucleotides in the junction match TRBD1. The CDR3 amino acid sequence is: CASSPRQGHTEAFF. The bases read TGTGCCAGTAGTCCGAGACAGGGCCACACTGAAGCTTTCTTT. With all but the CDR3 taken from the reference TRBV19 and TRBJ1-1 genes, the full variable domain is: DGGITQSPKYLFRKEGQNVTLSCEQNLNHDAMYWYRQDPGQGLRLIYYSQIVNDFQKGDIAEGYSVSREKKESFPLTVTSAQKNPTAFYLCASSPRQGHTEAFFGQGTRLTVV.